The sequence of this T cell receptor beta chain was determined in a study of blood T cell repertoires in COVID-19 (TCRdb year 2020). Context from the whole study: Collaborator samples came from the United States, Italy and Spain and covered acute and convalescent phases of COVID-19. The material from the prospective study consisted of cDNA or gDNA derived from T cells, B-cell-depleted T cells, or PBMCs. The samples were drawn from two sources: the first 160 participants of the ongoing ImmuneRACE study, and fewer than 1,500 subjects contributed by 6 global collaborators. Deeply sampled blood TCRbeta repertoires from subjects exposed to, actively infected with, or recovered from COVID-19 were included in the dataset. The sample metadata nearly always contained a de-identified subject ID, COVID-19 status, age in years and sex. Where available, HLA class I and class II types were obtained from metadata supplied by the sample provider rather than from assay-based typing. The repertoires were released in a freely available public database intended as a resource for research on the immune response to SARS-CoV-2. The investigation overall reported the following: Clinical and demographic metadata were provided uncurated, with the amount varying by source and participant.

Comments on this clone: The antigen this receptor binds is unknown. Per-base qualities were not stored, and no clone one base away is much larger.

TCRbeta CDR3 regions were amplified from genomic DNA by means of the immunoSEQ Assay, a bias-controlled multiplex PCR. The authors processed their data as follows. Within the assay, amplification of reference gene primers was used to estimate how many nucleated cells each sample contained. To quantify the absolute abundance of each unique TCRbeta CDR3 rearrangement, sequence reads were collapsed and filtered. For each sample, productive Simpson clonality was calculated as the square root of Simpson's diversity index across productive rearrangements. Here the immuneACCESS table is served through TCRdb, limited to in-frame sequences with V and J called. Missing clones are a known gap in these copies; in checked studies unresolved V genes cover under half, and the rest lacks a known reason. Clone size and the V and J calls come from that table; the DNA yielded D and trimming. The sample table records 200,000 to 250,000 clones; 60% to 85% of these occur just once. 5.5% to 8.5% of the sample comes from the top ten.

Reading from cysteine to phenylalanine, the CDR3 counts 15 amino acids. Left in the record is the CDR3 DNA by itself, 45 bases read in frame from the first base. V is clipped by 1 base and J by 1 base, and the sequence between their germline boundaries is 8 bases long. Looking up the germline V gene yields CDR1 SGHRS and CDR2 YFSETQ. Each collaborating institution followed its own protocols to collect whole blood in K2EDTA tubes. For TCRbeta analysis, collaborators shipped samples as frozen whole blood, isolated PBMCs, or DNA extracted from either of those sample types. The specimen sequenced was peripheral blood. Rearrangement joined TRBV5-1 to TRBJ2-2, with the identity of the D gene unclear. The receptor was isolated from a woman in her sixties or seventies with acute or convalescent COVID-19. The nucleotides read TGCGCCAGCAGCTTGAGCGCACGGAACACCGGGGAGCTGTTTTTT. This translates into CASSLSARNTGELFF. The CDR3, completed at both ends by the reference TRBV5-1 and TRBJ2-2 genes, gives the full variable domain KAGVTQTPRYLIKTRGQQVTLSCSPISGHRSVSWYQQTPGQGLQFLFEYFSETQRNKGNFPGRFSGRQFSNSRSEMNVSTLELGDSALYLCASSLSARNTGELFFGEGSRLTVL.